These 28 T cell receptor beta chains share one sample of origin, sequenced in a study of post-analysis software for immune sequencing data. Notes on the study in general: The five TRBV segments detected at higher frequency in patients than in controls included TRBV5-6, TRBV5-1 and TRBV20-1.

Antigens for these TCRs are unknown. Built from TCR beta cDNA, the libraries had unique molecular identifiers in them. From the PCR reads, TCRdb called clonotypes with MiXCR, one entry per CDR3 protein. The sample contains 400,000 to 500,000 distinct CDR3 sequences, roughly 38% of which appear only once. The sample comprised blood. Receptors were obtained from a girl under 10 years old with multiple sclerosis.

The CDR3 DNA reads TGTGCCACCAGTGAGGGACAGGGGATGGGCACAGATACGCAGTATTTT. Translating it yields CATSEGQGMGTDTQYF. V is TRBV24-1 and J is TRBJ2-3, with TRBD1 matching over 10 bases. V lost 4 bases and J lost 1; bases outside the gene matches: 4. This CDR3 is built from 16 residues. Per the germline V gene, CDR1 is KGHDR and CDR2 is SFDVKD.

This clonotype has only a few counts. CDR3 residues: CASRTGNQPQHF. CDR3 coding DNA: TGTGCCAGCAGGACGGGGAATCAGCCCCAGCATTTT. The chain is built from TRBV19 and TRBJ1-5; D not resolved. V lost 9 bases to trimming and J lost 4 bases, with 10 bases between them. Germline lookup yields CDR1 LNHDA and CDR2 SQIVND (reference sequence). CDR3 size: 12 residues.

On this clonotype: A read error may produce the germline difference seen at one junction end. The genes are TRBV20-1 and TRBJ2-1; D remains unclear. The CDR3 runs to 13 residues. Per the germline V gene, CDR1 is DFQATT and CDR2 is SNEGSKA (reference sequence). Written as DNA, the CDR3 is TGCAGTGCGTGGGCTCTACGTTTAAATGGGCAGTTCTTC. Translating gives CSAWALRLNGQFF.

Only a few counts were recorded for this clonotype. The chain recombines TRBV10-3 with TRBJ2-7, with a weak D call TRBD2 (6 bases). Germline V gene lookup returns CDR1 ENHRY and CDR2 SYGVKD. Trimming removed 3 bases from V and 3 bases from J, with 15 bases in between. CDR3 length: 15 amino acids. The CDR3 coding sequence is TGTGCCATCAGTGAACCTAGCGAGGGCGACTACGAGCAGTACTTC. Protein: CAISEPSEGDYEQYF.

The chain links TRBV12-3 or TRBV12-4 to TRBJ1-2, with D unclear. The CDR3 contains 13 residues. V shed 3 bases and J shed 8 bases, with 13 bases lying between them. The CDR3 spells CASSLRVNGGYTF. As DNA, the CDR3 is TGTGCCAGCAGTTTGAGAGTGAATGGCGGCTACACCTTC.

The sample holds a few counts of this clonotype. The V and J genes are TRBV6-2 or TRBV6-3 and TRBJ1-1; D remains unclear. V was shortened by 2 bases and J by 1 base, with 8 bases between the two germline ends. The CDR3 sequence is 14 residues long. Germline CDR1 and CDR2: MNHEY and SVGEGT. CDR3 residues: CASSYGTENTEAFF. As DNA, the CDR3 is TGTGCCAGCAGTTACGGAACAGAGAACACTGAAGCTTTCTTT.

CDR3 DNA sequence: TGTGCCAGCAGCGTAGATTGGGGGCATGAAAAACTGTTTTTT. Translation: CASSVDWGHEKLFF. The genes are TRBV9 and TRBJ1-4; a possible D gene is TRBD1 (6 bases). Germline lookup yields CDR1 SGDLS and CDR2 YYNGEE. This CDR3 comprises 14 residues. V lost 0 bases, J lost 6 bases, and 9 bases lay in between.

The rearrangement uses TRBV2 and TRBJ1-1; 8 bases agree with TRBD1. The CDR3 length is 13 residues. Germline CDR1 is SNHLY and CDR2 is FYNNEI. V lost 7 bases to trimming and J lost 4 bases; unmatched junction nucleotides: 5. CDR3 DNA: TGTGCCAGCATTATACAGGGGGGCACTGAAGCTTTCTTT. This codes for CASIIQGGTEAFF.

For this clonotype: Its ends do not fully match the called genes, so a read error is possible. The V call is TRBV5-1, the J call TRBJ2-3; 7 nucleotides agree with TRBD1. The CDR3 length is 15 residues. Germline values: CDR1 SGHRS, CDR2 YFSETQ. The CDR3 region has the DNA TGCGTCAGCAGGAGGTTAGGGGGCCCCGCAGATACGCAGTATTTT. This encodes CVSRRLGGPADTQYF.

The CDR3 DNA reads TGTGCCAGCAGCTTAGTGGCTAGGGTGGGAGATACGCAGTATTTT. Protein: CASSLVARVGDTQYF. The chain employs TRBV11-2 and TRBJ2-3; D gene unclear. Trimming stripped 1 base from V and 5 bases from J, with 13 bases between. The CDR3 contains 15 residues. CDR1 and CDR2 from the germline V gene are SGHAT and FQNNGV. The variable domain in full, with the rest retrieved from reference TRBV11-2 and TRBJ2-3, is EAGVAQSPRYKIIEKRQSVAFWCNPISGHATLYWYQQILGQGPKLLIQFQNNGVVDDSQLPKDRFSAERLKGVDSTLKIQPAKLEDSAVYLCASSLVARVGDTQYFGPGTRLTVL.

This clonotype was observed a few times. The chain has TRBV29-1 and TRBJ2-1; D possibly corresponds to TRBD2 (5 bases). The CDR3 contains 16 residues. The V and J ends lost 4 bases and 0 bases respectively, with 16 bases between them. Germline V CDR1 and CDR2: SQVTM, ANQGSEA. CDR3 bases: TGCAGCGTTGGTGGGGTCCGGAGGAGCTCCTACAATGAGCAGTTCTTC. It is translated as CSVGGVRRSSYNEQFF.

The rearrangement links TRBV29-1 to TRBJ1-2; D is unresolved. Germline CDR1 and CDR2: SQVTM and ANQGSEA. CDR3 length: 13 amino acids. V was pared by 2 bases and J by 4 bases, with 11 bases between. CDR3 bases: TGCAGCGTTGAAAAGCAGGAGTTCTATGGCTACACCTTC. Protein product: CSVEKQEFYGYTF.

This clonotype has a handful of counts. The chain carries TRBV7-9 and TRBJ2-7; D unclear. The CDR3 loop spans 14 amino acids. Germline assignment: CDR1 SEHNR and CDR2 FQNEAQ (reference sequence). The V gene lost 0 bases and the J gene lost 5 bases, with 11 bases spanning the gap. CDR3 nucleotides: TGTGCCAGCAGCTTAGCGCCGAACGAGGACGAGCAGTACTTC. This codes for CASSLAPNEDEQYF.

The rearrangement links TRBV24-1 to TRBJ2-5; 9 nucleotides match TRBD1. This CDR3 is 14 amino acids long. The ends lost 7 bases at V and 4 bases at J; junction bases unmatched: 6. Germline CDR1 reads KGHDR; CDR2 reads SFDVKD. For the CDR3, the DNA is TGTGCCACCAGGGACAGGGGAGTAAGAGAGACCCAGTACTTC. Its translation is CATRDRGVRETQYF.

The V and J genes are TRBV29-1 and TRBJ2-1; 11 positions agree with TRBD2. Germline trimming cut 3 bases from V and 10 bases from J; bases unmatched to any gene: 5. The CDR3 totals 13 residues. Germline values: CDR1 SQVTM, CDR2 ANQGSEA. DNA for the CDR3: TGCAGCGTTGATATACTAGCGGGAGAAGAGCAGTTCTTC. This codes for CSVDILAGEEQFF.

The chain has TRBV10-3 and TRBJ1-4; 7 nucleotides match TRBD1. The J segment lost 8 bases and the V segment lost 0 bases, leaving 9 bases of the junction unmatched. The CDR3 runs 16 residues. Germline V gene lookup returns CDR1 ENHRY and CDR2 SYGVKD. CDR3: CAISESKTGQEEKLFF. As DNA, the CDR3 is TGTGCCATCAGTGAGTCGAAGACAGGGCAGGAGGAAAAACTGTTTTTT.

V usage is TRBV11-3 and J usage is TRBJ2-5, with a weak D call TRBD1 (6 bases). Trimming took 5 bases from V and 5 from J, leaving 15 bases between them. The length of the CDR3 is 14 residues. Germline loops: CDR1 SGHNT, CDR2 YENEEA. The DNA of the CDR3 is TGTGCCAGCAGCGCTACAGGGTCGAAGGAGACCCAGTACTTC. The encoded protein is CASSATGSKETQYF.

DNA of the CDR3: TGCAGTGCAGTGGGGAGTAGGCAGTTGAACACTGAAGCTTTCTTT. Its translation: CSAVGSRQLNTEAFF. V and J are TRBV20-1 and TRBJ1-1; no clear D gene. This CDR3 comprises 15 residues. Deletions cut 6 bases from V and 0 bases from J, with 17 bases between. The germline CDR1 and CDR2 sequences are DFQATT and SNEGSKA (reference sequence).

The genes are TRBV7-3 and TRBJ2-7, with D tentatively TRBD1 or TRBD2 (5 bases each). CDR1 and CDR2 from the germline V gene are SGHTA and FQGTGA. V was shortened by 2 bases and J by 3 bases, with 14 bases between the two germline ends. This CDR3 region has 15 residues. The CDR3 loop is CASSLRSGTDYEQYF. CDR3 coding DNA: TGTGCCAGCAGCTTACGCTCCGGGACGGACTACGAGCAGTACTTC.

The sample holds a few counts of this clonotype. The chain recombines TRBV6-6 with TRBJ2-7; D might be TRBD2 (5 bases). The V end was cut by 2 bases, the J end by 2 bases, with 16 bases between. This CDR3 has 16 residues. In germline, CDR1 is MNHNY, CDR2 SVGAGI (reference sequence). CDR3 amino acids: CASSYRVVGAAYEQYF. The DNA for the CDR3 is TGTGCCAGCAGTTACCGGGTCGTGGGAGCGGCCTACGAGCAGTACTTC.

This chain links TRBV7-2 with TRBJ2-1; D possibly corresponds to TRBD2 (6 bases). The germline V gene encodes CDR1 SGHTA and CDR2 FQGNSA. The CDR3 loop spans 16 amino acids. Trimming cost V 0 bases and J 7 bases, with 16 bases left between them. Written as DNA, the CDR3 is TGTGCCAGCAGCTTAGCGGCGGGCGGGAATATTAATGAGCAGTTCTTC. Translating it yields CASSLAAGGNINEQFF.

The chain has TRBV12-3 or TRBV12-4 and TRBJ1-1, with D uncertain. Trimming cost V 3 bases and J 1 base, with 6 bases left between them. There are 13 residues in the CDR3. CDR3 bases: TGTGCCAGCAGTTTCACGGAGAACACTGAAGCTTTCTTT. Encoded protein: CASSFTENTEAFF.

There are a few counts of this clonotype. The rearrangement joins TRBV6-5 to TRBJ2-7; D possibly corresponds to TRBD1 (6 bases). Trimming removed 0 bases from V and 6 bases from J, with 12 bases in between. CDR3 size: 14 residues. Germline lookup yields CDR1 MNHEY and CDR2 SVGAGI. The CDR3 reads CASSYSNRAGEQYF. DNA for the CDR3: TGTGCCAGCAGTTACTCGAACAGGGCGGGCGAGCAGTACTTC.

In the case of this clonotype: A read error is likely, as this CDR3 ends without the conserved phenylalanine or tryptophan. The V gene is TRBV7-3, the J gene TRBJ2-5; TRBD2 might be the D (6 bases). The CDR3 totals 15 residues. V was clipped by 2 bases and J by 2 bases, with 12 bases between them. Germline assignment: CDR1 SGHTA and CDR2 FQGTGA. The CDR3 DNA reads as TGTGCCAGCAGCTTAGGATATCGGGGGCAAGAGACCCAGTACGTC. Translating gives CASSLGYRGQETQYV.

The rearrangement links TRBV6-1 to TRBJ1-2; D gene ambiguous. CDR1 is MNHNS, CDR2 SASEGT, per germline. There are 16 residues in the CDR3. V was clipped by 4 bases and J by 4 bases, with 19 bases between them. DNA of the CDR3: TGTGCCAGCAGTGGATCAACGGGAAAATCGGGCTATGGCTACACCTTC. Protein: CASSGSTGKSGYGYTF.

The chain carries TRBV7-2 and TRBJ2-7; D possibly corresponds to TRBD1 (5 bases). CDR3 length: 14 residues. Germline assignment: CDR1 SGHTA and CDR2 FQGNSA. Trimming left V 1 base short and J 3 bases short, with 10 bases between. CDR3 DNA: TGTGCCAGCAGCTTAGATGCAGGACACTACGAGCAGTACTTC. This translates into CASSLDAGHYEQYF.

J is TRBJ2-3 and V is TRBV7-3; D perhaps matches TRBD2 (7 bases). The CDR3 spans 12 residues. The ends were cut back, 6 bases at V and 11 bases at J, with 15 bases in the middle. From germline, CDR1 is SGHTA and CDR2 FQGTGA. CDR3 amino acids: CASSSIGGEQYF. CDR3 DNA sequence: TGTGCCAGCAGTTCTATAGGGGGGGAGCAGTATTTT. Full variable domain (rest looked up from reference TRBV7-3 and TRBJ2-3): GAGVSQTPSNKVTEKGKYVELRCDPISGHTALYWYRQSLGQGPEFLIYFQGTGAADDSGLPNDRFFAVRPEGSVSTLKIQRTERGDSAVYLCASSSIGGEQYFGPGTRLTVL.

This clonotype was counted a few times. CDR3 in DNA: TGTGCCAGCAGTTTTGGTTCGACCCGAGGAAAACTGTTTTTT. Translating gives CASSFGSTRGKLFF. The rearrangement links TRBV27 to TRBJ1-4; D gene ambiguous. CDR1 and CDR2 from the germline V gene are MNHEY and SMNVEV (reference sequence). The CDR3 sequence is 14 residues long. Deletions cut 3 bases from V and 10 bases from J, with 15 bases between.